These 2 T cell receptor beta chains share one sample of origin, sequenced in a study of T cell changes during pregnancy in multiple sclerosis. Using immunoSEQ multiplex PCR, the repertoire was profiled, and TCRdb retains in-frame clones only, with some absent. The sample carries under 30,000 clones, roughly 87% recorded once. The sequencing used CD8+ T cells from peripheral blood mononuclear cells, collected in the second trimester of pregnancy. The receptor set was obtained from a female donor with multiple sclerosis, enrolled in a pregnancy study.

The gene calls are TRBV7-8 and TRBJ1-2, with D maybe TRBD1 (5 bases). With 1 base removed from V and 4 bases from J, the gap between germline ends came to 10 bases. The CDR3 covers 14 residues. Germline V lookup: CDR1 SGHVS, CDR2 FQNEAQ. Here the CDR3 DNA reads TGTGCCAGCAGCTTAGTTCAGGGCGTCTATGGCTACACCTTC. Protein: CASSLVQGVYGYTF.

The chain employs TRBV15 and TRBJ2-6; a possible D gene is TRBD1 (6 bases). Trimming cost V 1 base and J 0 bases, with 7 bases left between them. The germline CDR1 and CDR2 sequences are LNHNV and YYDKDF (reference sequence). The CDR3 runs 16 residues. In nucleotides, the CDR3 is TGTGCCACCAGCAGAGCAGGGGACTCTGGGGCCAACGTCCTGACTTTC. Protein sequence: CATSRAGDSGANVLTF.